This TCR beta chain stems from a study of blood T cell repertoires in COVID-19. As for the study in general: T cells, B-cell-depleted T cells, or PBMCs supplied cDNA or gDNA.

In the study's own analysis: Counts of nucleated cells, estimated from reference gene primer amplification, were obtained. Clones were read by immunoSEQ multiplex PCR, and TCRdb kept only the in-frame ones, dropping some. V, J and clone size derive from that table, while D and trimming were established from the DNA sequence. The sample has 140,000 or so clones, 88% seen once. A note on this clone: Because the CDR3's place on the DNA is in doubt, the DNA is left out and the CDR3 is given as listed by TCRdb.

Seattle cases were enrolled at active infection and followed longitudinally. This sequence was found in a human donor with COVID-19, enrolled during active disease. The donor label of this sample is uncertain. The specimen sequenced was peripheral blood.

The CDR3 loop reads CASSTQVASGNTIYF. The chain recombines TRBV21-1 with TRBJ1-3; the table calls TRBD1, which could not be checked here. TRBV21-1 is reported as a pseudogene. The CDR3 totals 15 residues, both ends included.